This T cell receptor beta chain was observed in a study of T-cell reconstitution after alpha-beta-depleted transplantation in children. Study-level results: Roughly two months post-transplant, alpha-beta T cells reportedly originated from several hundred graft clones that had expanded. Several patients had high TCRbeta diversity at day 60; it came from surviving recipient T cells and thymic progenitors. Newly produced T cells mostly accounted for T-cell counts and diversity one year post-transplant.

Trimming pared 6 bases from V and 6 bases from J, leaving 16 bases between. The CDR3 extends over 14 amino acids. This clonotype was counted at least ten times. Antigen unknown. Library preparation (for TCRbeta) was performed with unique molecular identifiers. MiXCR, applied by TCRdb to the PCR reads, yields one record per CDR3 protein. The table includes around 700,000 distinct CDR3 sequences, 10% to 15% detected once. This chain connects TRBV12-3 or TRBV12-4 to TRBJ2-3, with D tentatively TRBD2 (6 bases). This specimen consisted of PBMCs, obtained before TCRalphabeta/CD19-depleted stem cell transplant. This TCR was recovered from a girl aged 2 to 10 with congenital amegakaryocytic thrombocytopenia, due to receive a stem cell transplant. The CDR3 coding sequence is TGTGCCAGCAGCTCGGGGACGGGGAGGGATACGCAGTATTTT. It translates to CASSSGTGRDTQYF.